The clone carrying this T cell receptor beta chain was seen only once. These data originate in a study of shared clonotypes between healthy human individuals. Looked up from germline, CDR1 is SNHLY and CDR2 is FYNNEI. The trim removed 1 base at V and 3 bases at J, leaving 3 bases unmatched. The CDR3 length is 15 residues. Data came from immunoSEQ multiplex PCR; TCRdb stores just in-frame clones and leaves some out. The repertoire holds some 2,400,000 clones, with approximately 94% as singletons. This receptor was taken from a man aged 18-30 years in good health. The rearrangement links TRBV2 to TRBJ2-7; 10 nucleotides line up with TRBD2. The sample was naive CD4+ T cells sorted from blood. Noted subset: CD45RA+ positively selected. The DNA for the CDR3 is TGTGCCAGCAGTGAAGAAGCGGGAGGGAACTACGAGCAGTACTTC. It is translated as CASSEEAGGNYEQYF. The whole variable domain, remainder taken from reference TRBV2 and TRBJ2-7, is EPEVTQTPSHQVTQMGQEVILRCVPISNHLYFYWYRQILGQKVEFLVSFYNNEISEKSEIFDDQFSVERPDGSNFTLKIRSTKLEDSAMYFCASSEEAGGNYEQYFGPGTRLTVT.